The clone carrying this T cell receptor delta chain rates as medium-sized. Antigen: not known. Sorted Vdelta1+ thymocytes were about 97% to 99.6% pure. This entry is derived from a study of Vδ1+ human thymocytes. The template was reverse-transcribed extracted RNA. CDR3 amplicons came from multiplex PCR with pooled V-gene forward and constant-region reverse primers. TCRdb re-called the multiplex PCR reads using CATT. The sample gives about 25,000 delta-chain clones, less than 30% of which show up once; about 1.4% is in the top ten. Whole-study findings and limits: Thymic TRG and TRD repertoires appeared highly polyclonal. Unlike peripheral blood Vdelta1+ controls, thymic delta-chain sequences included 20% to 25% Vdelta2 and few Vdelta3.

V gave up 0 bases and J gave up 0 bases, with 34 bases separating them. Germline V gene lookup returns CDR1 GEAIGNYY and CDR2 EKD. The CDR3 has 23 amino acids. The sample consisted of Vdelta1+ gamma-delta thymocytes from the thymus. Subset meaning: FACS-sorted CD3+ TCRalphabeta- TCRVdelta1+ TCRVdelta2- thymocytes. This TCR derives from a boy in the first two years of life who had congenital heart surgery. V gene TRDV2 combines with J gene TRDJ1, with no clear D. The chain's CDR3 is CACDTTGLTVEHKPTAYTDKLIF. CDR3 nucleotides: TGTGCCTGTGACACCACCGGCCTAACAGTAGAGCATAAACCCACGGCGTACACCGATAAACTCATCTTT.